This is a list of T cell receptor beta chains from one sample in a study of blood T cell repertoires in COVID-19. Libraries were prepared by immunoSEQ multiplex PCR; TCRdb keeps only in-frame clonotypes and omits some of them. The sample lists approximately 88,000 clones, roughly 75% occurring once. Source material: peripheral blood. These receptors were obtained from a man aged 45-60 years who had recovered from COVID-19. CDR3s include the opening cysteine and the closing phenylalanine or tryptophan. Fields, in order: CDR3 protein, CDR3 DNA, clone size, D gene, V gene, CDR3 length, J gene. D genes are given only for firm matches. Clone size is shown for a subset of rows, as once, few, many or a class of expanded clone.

CASGTGWDGYTF | TGTGCCAGCGGAACAGGGTGGGATGGCTACACCTTC | - | - | TRBV28 | 12 | TRBJ1-2
CASSRQGRYEQYF | TGTGCCAGTAGTAGACAGGGAAGGTACGAGCAGTACTTC | - | TRBD1 | TRBV19 | 13 | TRBJ2-7
CASSEARLAGGLKDTQYF | TGTGCCAGCAGTGAAGCGCGACTAGCGGGGGGGCTGAAAGATACGCAGTATTTT | - | TRBD2 | TRBV2 | 18 | TRBJ2-3
CASNARTVTDTQYF | TGTGCCAGCAATGCGAGGACAGTTACAGATACGCAGTATTTT | - | - | TRBV2 | 14 | TRBJ2-3
CASSLAGSDEQYF | TGTGCCAGCAGCTTAGCAGGGTCGGATGAGCAGTACTTC | - | - | TRBV7-3 | 13 | TRBJ2-7
CASSFGQGFTEAFF | TGTGCCAGCAGCTTTGGACAGGGATTCACTGAAGCTTTCTTT | - | TRBD1 | TRBV3-1/TRBV3-2 | 14 | TRBJ1-1
CASSTGVSSYEQYF | TGTGCCAGTAGTACAGGGGTTTCGTCCTACGAGCAGTACTTC | - | - | TRBV19 | 14 | TRBJ2-7
CSVAPSGGYEQYF | TGCAGCGTTGCTCCTAGCGGGGGTTACGAGCAGTACTTC | - | TRBD2 | TRBV29-1 | 13 | TRBJ2-7
CASSLDTAYEQYF | TGTGCCAGCAGCCTGGACACAGCCTACGAGCAGTACTTC | once | - | TRBV5-4 | 13 | TRBJ2-7
CASSAHDWNEQFF | TGTGCCAGCAGCGCTCATGACTGGAATGAGCAGTTCTTC | - | - | TRBV9 | 13 | TRBJ2-1
CASSLTGTGDYEQYF | TGTGCCAGCAGTCTAACCGGGACAGGGGATTACGAGCAGTACTTC | - | TRBD1 | TRBV6-6 | 15 | TRBJ2-7
CASSLGQIISDGYTF | TGCGCCAGCAGCTTGGGACAGATAATATCTGATGGCTACACCTTC | - | - | TRBV5-1 | 15 | TRBJ1-2
CASSEKSIADEQFF | TGTGCCAGCAGTGAAAAGTCAATAGCAGATGAGCAGTTCTTC | - | - | TRBV2 | 14 | TRBJ2-1
CASSISKGAHGYTF | TGTGCCAGTAGTATATCTAAGGGGGCGCATGGCTACACCTTC | - | TRBD1 | TRBV19 | 14 | TRBJ1-2
CASSLGGSTGELFF | TGTGCCAGCAGTTTGGGTGGGAGCACCGGGGAGCTGTTTTTT | - | - | TRBV28 | 14 | TRBJ2-2
CAISESTSGTYEQYF | TGTGCCATCAGTGAGTCGACTAGCGGGACCTACGAGCAGTACTTC | - | TRBD2 | TRBV10-3 | 15 | TRBJ2-7
CATSGGRRDAQYF | TGTGCCACCAGCGGTGGAAGGCGGGACGCGCAGTATTTT | - | - | TRBV15 | 13 | TRBJ2-3
CASSTDSQGGYTF | TGTGCCAGCTCAACAGACAGCCAGGGGGGCTACACCTTC | - | - | TRBV18 | 13 | TRBJ1-2
CASSPWDFNTGELFF | TGTGCCAGCAGCCCTTGGGACTTTAACACCGGGGAGCTGTTTTTT | - | - | TRBV3-1/TRBV3-2 | 15 | TRBJ2-2
CAISEFNRENTEAFF | TGTGCCATCAGTGAGTTCAATCGAGAGAACACTGAAGCTTTCTTT | - | - | TRBV10-3 | 15 | TRBJ1-1
CASSPSDQRTERQETQYF | TGTGCCAGCTCACCCTCTGACCAAAGGACAGAGAGGCAAGAGACCCAGTACTTC | - | - | TRBV18 | 18 | TRBJ2-5
CASRRQSSFYNEQFF | TGTGCCAGCAGACGACAGTCATCCTTTTACAATGAGCAGTTCTTC | - | - | TRBV5-8 | 15 | TRBJ2-1
CASSERGEQFF | TGTGCCAGCAGTGAGCGCGGTGAGCAGTTCTTC | - | - | TRBV2 | 11 | TRBJ2-1
CASSLGDGGGPETQYF | TGTGCCAGCAGCTTAGGGGACGGGGGAGGACCAGAGACCCAGTACTTC | - | - | TRBV13 | 16 | TRBJ2-5
CASRTGGTDTQYF | TGCGCCAGCAGAACAGGGGGCACAGATACGCAGTATTTT | - | TRBD1 | TRBV5-1 | 13 | TRBJ2-3
CASSVEAILAGEQYF | TGTGCCAGCAGCGTAGAGGCGATCCTGGCGGGAGAGCAGTACTTC | - | - | TRBV9 | 15 | TRBJ2-7
CATSDPRGGNTEAFF | TGTGCCACCAGTGATCCGAGAGGCGGGAACACTGAAGCTTTCTTT | - | - | TRBV24-1 | 15 | TRBJ1-1
CASSQDRGRNIQYF | TGCGCCAGCAGCCAGGACAGGGGTAGAAACATTCAGTACTTC | - | TRBD1 | TRBV4-3 | 14 | TRBJ2-4
CASSDIGNQPQHF | TGTGCCAGCTCTGACATTGGCAATCAGCCCCAGCATTTT | - | - | TRBV2 | 13 | TRBJ1-5
CASSLSAGGKNF | TGTGCCAGCAGCTTATCCGCAGGGGGTAAGAACTTC | once | TRBD1 | TRBV7-9 | 12 | TRBJ2-7
CASSEYQGGSPLHF | TGTGCCAGCAGTGAATACCAGGGGGGATCACCCCTCCACTTT | - | TRBD1 | TRBV25-1 | 14 | TRBJ1-6
CASRGAGGRVHEQFF | TGTGCCAGCAGGGGAGCTGGCGGGAGGGTCCATGAGCAGTTCTTC | - | TRBD2 | TRBV6-6 | 15 | TRBJ2-1